These 22 T cell receptor beta chains came from one sample sequenced in a study of early T cells in non-severe SARS-CoV-2 infection. Via MiXCR, TCRdb re-called the 5' RACE reads, giving one row per CDR3 protein. The sample has 90,000 to 130,000 distinct CDR3 sequences, about an eighth seen once. Input material: whole blood. These receptors were obtained from an adult who was a healthcare worker with PCR-confirmed SARS-CoV-2 infection or an uninfected control (not recorded which).

The table lists this clonotype with many counts. The CDR3 is CASSTDTGTGLPSFEKLFF. The CDR3 DNA reads TGTGCCAGTAGTACCGACACCGGGACAGGGCTTCCTAGTTTTGAAAAACTGTTTTTT. The rearrangement links TRBV19 to TRBJ1-4; TRBD1 aligns across 9 bases. V lost 4 bases and J lost 7; bases outside the gene matches: 19. Germline CDR1 reads LNHDA; CDR2 reads SQIVND (reference sequence). The CDR3 is 19 residues long. Based on the CDR3 plus reference TRBV19 and TRBJ1-4, the full variable domain is DGGITQSPKYLFRKEGQNVTLSCEQNLNHDAMYWYRQDPGQGLRLIYYSQIVNDFQKGDIAEGYSVSREKKESFPLTVTSAQKNPTAFYLCASSTDTGTGLPSFEKLFFGSGTQLSVL.

This clonotype was seen more than once but under ten times. The chain employs TRBV3-1 and TRBJ2-7; TRBD1 agrees at 10 bases. Germline CDR1 and CDR2: LGHDT and YNNKEL (reference sequence). After removal of 4 bases from V and 6 bases from J, the junction contained 6 bases not matched to a gene. This CDR3 region has 14 residues. CDR3 protein: CASSPTTGGFEQYF. CDR3 DNA: TGTGCCAGCAGCCCTACGACAGGGGGCTTCGAGCAGTACTTC.

V is TRBV29-1 and J is TRBJ1-4; 8 bases fit TRBD1. This CDR3 comprises 13 residues. Trimming took 7 bases from V and 6 from J; bases not matched to a gene: 7. Germline assignment: CDR1 SQVTM and CDR2 ANQGSEA. The CDR3 region has the DNA TGCAGCGCGCAGGGGGCTCGGGATGAAAAACTGTTTTTT. Its translation is CSAQGARDEKLFF. The full variable domain, with the rest looked up from reference TRBV29-1 and TRBJ1-4, is SAVISQKPSRDICQRGTSLTIQCQVDSQVTMMFWYRQQPGQSLTLIATANQGSEATYESGFVIDKFPISRPNLTFSTLTVSNMSPEDSSIYLCSAQGARDEKLFFGSGTQLSVL.

The rearrangement uses TRBV4-2 and TRBJ2-5; the D is unclear. Trimming removed 1 base at V and 9 bases at J, with 15 bases between. Looked up from germline, CDR1 is LGHNA and CDR2 is YNFKEQ. The length of the CDR3 is 14 residues. DNA of the CDR3: TGTGCCAGCAGCCAAGGTCTACAGCCTTCGGCCCAGTACTTC. Translating it yields CASSQGLQPSAQYF.

This clonotype was counted many times. This chain connects TRBV12-3 or TRBV12-4 to TRBJ2-1; TRBD2 matches 7 bases. V shed 5 bases and J 7 bases; nucleotides not matched to a gene: 23. The CDR3 length is 19 residues. CDR3 in amino acids: CASSLTLIWSGDLKNEQFF. The CDR3 DNA sequence: TGTGCCAGCAGTCTGACCCTCATATGGAGCGGGGACTTGAAGAATGAGCAGTTCTTC.

This clonotype has only a few counts. This chain uses TRBV12-3 or TRBV12-4 with TRBJ2-3; D possibly matches TRBD1 or TRBD2 (6 bases each). Deletions cut 7 bases from V and 1 base from J, with 15 bases between. The CDR3 spans 15 residues. CDR3 protein: CASMKGGGGTDTQYF. For the CDR3, the DNA is TGTGCCAGCATGAAGGGGGGAGGAGGCACAGATACGCAGTATTTT.

This sequence joins TRBV4-1 and TRBJ2-5; D remains ambiguous. Germline values: CDR1 MGHRA, CDR2 YSYEKL. The V end was cut by 1 base, the J end by 5 bases, with 8 bases between. The CDR3 covers 13 residues. CDR3 amino acids: CASSQVLPETQYF. The CDR3 nucleotides are TGCGCCAGCAGCCAAGTCTTGCCGGAGACCCAGTACTTC.

This clonotype occurred many times. The chain combines TRBV7-6 with TRBJ2-5, with D unresolved. This CDR3 region has 14 residues. V was clipped by 5 bases and J by 1 base, with 11 bases between them. CDR1 SGHVS and CDR2 FNYEAQ come from the germline V gene. The CDR3 protein is CASSLWQAQETQYF. Here the CDR3 DNA reads TGTGCCAGCAGCCTATGGCAGGCCCAAGAGACCCAGTACTTC.

This clonotype was counted only a few times. The V call is TRBV30, the J call TRBJ2-2, with D tentatively TRBD1 (5 bases). Between the trimmed V and J ends, which lost 3 bases and 6 bases, there was a span of 14 bases. This CDR3 contains 14 residues. Germline-derived CDR1 and CDR2 are GTSNPN and SVGIG (reference sequence). CDR3 region: CAWRGVRGSGELFF. The DNA for the CDR3 is TGTGCCTGGAGAGGGGTCCGCGGCTCCGGGGAGCTGTTTTTT.

A few counts support this clonotype. This chain uses TRBV7-2 with TRBJ2-1; 11 bases are a match to TRBD1. V was clipped by 5 bases and J by 2 bases; unmatched bases: 2. The CDR3 has 15 residues. In germline, CDR1 is SGHTA, CDR2 FQGNSA. The CDR3: CASSQDRGPYNEQFF. The CDR3 bases are TGTGCCAGCAGCCAGGACAGGGGGCCCTACAATGAGCAGTTCTTC.

This clonotype was seen a handful of times. The V and J genes are TRBV12-5 and TRBJ2-3, with no clear D. V shed 3 bases and J shed 4 bases, with 11 bases lying between them. CDR1 and CDR2 from the germline V gene are LGHNT and FRNRAP. This CDR3 spans 14 amino acids. CDR3 amino acids: CASGFGTPADTQYF. The CDR3 DNA reads TGTGCTAGTGGTTTTGGAACCCCGGCAGATACGCAGTATTTT.

This clonotype was seen a handful of times. The rearrangement joins TRBV6-1 to TRBJ2-1; 9 bases agree with TRBD2. The CDR3 runs 14 residues. Germline CDR1 MNHNS, CDR2 SASEGT. V gave up 10 bases and J gave up 5 bases; unmatched junction bases: 9. In DNA, the CDR3 is TGTGCCAATCGGGCGGGAGGGTCCCACAATGAGCAGTTCTTC. It yields the protein CANRAGGSHNEQFF.

This sequence joins TRBV18 and TRBJ1-1, with TRBD1 identical over 7 bases. The CDR3 sequence is 14 residues long. Germline CDR1 is KGHSH and CDR2 is LQKENI. The J segment lost 11 bases and the V segment lost 3 bases, leaving 12 bases of the junction unmatched. The CDR3 bases are TGTGCCAGCTCACCTGAAGACAGGGTGTTCTGGGCTTTCTTT. It is translated as CASSPEDRVFWAFF.

There are a few counts of this clonotype. The chain links TRBV12-3 or TRBV12-4 to TRBJ1-2; 9 bases map to TRBD1. V shed 5 bases and J 1 base; nucleotides not matched to a gene: 2. This CDR3 has 14 amino acids. Written as DNA, the CDR3 is TGTGCCAGCAGTCCGGGACAGGGTAACTATGGCTACACCTTC. Amino acids: CASSPGQGNYGYTF.

This rearrangement joins TRBV7-2 to TRBJ1-6; the D gene is possibly TRBD1 (5 bases). Germline loops: CDR1 SGHTA, CDR2 FQGNSA. Trimming shortened V by 4 bases and J by 14 bases, and 21 bases separated the two germline ends. The CDR3 has 15 amino acids. The CDR3 protein is CASSSLPGPNFTLHF. CDR3 sequence (DNA): TGTGCCAGCAGCTCGCTCCCGGGACCGAATTTTACCCTCCACTTT. The full variable domain, with the rest looked up from reference TRBV7-2 and TRBJ1-6, is GAGVSQSPSNKVTEKGKDVELRCDPISGHTALYWYRQSLGQGLEFLIYFQGNSAPDKSGLPSDRFSAERTGGSVSTLTIQRTQQEDSAVYLCASSSLPGPNFTLHFGNGTRLTVT.

This clonotype was seen a handful of times. V and J are TRBV29-1 and TRBJ2-3, with 11 bases identical to TRBD2. Germline CDR1 is SQVTM and CDR2 is ANQGSEA. The trim removed 4 bases at V and 2 bases at J, leaving 8 bases unmatched. The length of the CDR3 is 16 residues. Written as DNA, the CDR3 is TGCAGCGTTGGAGGGGGACTAGCGGACTTCACAGATACGCAGTATTTT. As protein: CSVGGGLADFTDTQYF.

V usage is TRBV20-1 and J usage is TRBJ2-1; D assignment may be TRBD1 or TRBD2 (5 bases each). The V gene's germline CDR1 is DFQATT and CDR2 SNEGSKA (reference sequence). The CDR3 is 14 residues long. V gave up 2 bases and J gave up 5 bases, with 13 bases separating them. For the CDR3, the DNA is TGCAGTGCTAGAAACCCAGGGAGCAACAATGAGCAGTTCTTC. It specifies CSARNPGSNNEQFF.

This clonotype appeared many times. The CDR3 nucleotides read TGTGCCAGCAGTCGCGGGAGAGTCACCGGGGAGCTGTTTTTT. The encoded protein is CASSRGRVTGELFF. The J gene is TRBJ2-2, the V gene TRBV12-3 or TRBV12-4; 7 bases fit TRBD2. The V and J ends lost 5 bases and 4 bases, in that order; junction bases with no gene match: 4. The CDR3 is 14 residues long.

As to this clonotype: A read error may be the cause here, since a much bigger clone is one base away. The gene calls are TRBV28 and TRBJ2-7; D gene uncertain. Germline lookup yields CDR1 MDHEN and CDR2 SYDVKM. This CDR3 has 14 amino acids. Trimming cost V 5 bases and J 3 bases, with 14 bases left between them. The CDR3 here is CASSAPETSYEQYF. CDR3 nucleotide sequence: TGTGCCAGCAGTGCCCCCGAGACAAGCTACGAGCAGTACTTC.

At least ten counts were recorded for this clonotype. V gene TRBV6-1 combines with J gene TRBJ2-2, with 11 bases that match TRBD2. The CDR3 runs 19 residues. V shed 5 bases, J shed 2 bases, and the junction held 13 bases outside the gene matches. Germline V gene sequence: CDR1 MNHNS, CDR2 SASEGT. The CDR3 DNA reads TGTGCCAGCAGTAGGGCTAGCGGGGGGCAAAACCTAAACACCGGGGAGCTGTTTTTT. It is translated as CASSRASGGQNLNTGELFF.

The sample holds many counts of this clonotype. The chain joins TRBV6-1 to TRBJ2-5; 7 bases are shared with TRBD2. The CDR3 has 15 residues. With V trimmed by 5 bases and J by 6 bases, 12 bases remained unmatched. Germline CDR1 MNHNS, CDR2 SASEGT. CDR3 amino acids: CASSLKTSIVKTQYF. The CDR3 DNA sequence: TGTGCCAGCAGTTTAAAGACTAGCATCGTGAAGACCCAGTACTTC.

The genes are TRBV12-3 or TRBV12-4 and TRBJ1-2; 8 nucleotides align to TRBD1. V lost 8 bases and J lost 4; bases outside the gene matches: 6. The CDR3 contains 13 residues. CDR3 region: CASSTGVSYGYTF. CDR3 DNA: TGTGCCAGCTCGACAGGGGTGAGCTATGGCTACACCTTC.